A single sample is the source of the 11 T cell receptor beta chains below, sequenced in a study of cytomegalovirus exposure and HLA in healthy donors. The PCR employed 60 Vbeta primers together with 13 Jbeta primers. Sequencing was performed with immunoSEQ multiplex PCR; in TCRdb, only in-frame clones are kept and a portion is missing. Of about 94,000 clones in the sample, roughly 76% were seen once. The sequencing sample was made of PBMCs. The receptors were sampled from a male donor in good health and CMV-seronegative.

This chain links TRBV7-9 with TRBJ1-1; no firm D call. Germline V gene data show CDR1 as SEHNR and CDR2 as FQNEAQ (reference sequence). The germline V and J ends were trimmed by 1 base and 6 bases, with 18 bases remaining between them. The CDR3 spans 16 residues. CDR3 coding DNA: TGTGCCAGCAGCTTAGGGCCCTCTAGAGGGTCTCCTGAAGCTTTCTTT. Translating it yields CASSLGPSRGSPEAFF. Full variable domain (missing parts from reference TRBV7-9 and TRBJ1-1): DTGVSQNPRHKITKRGQNVTFRCDPISEHNRLYWYRQTLGQGPEFLTYFQNEAQLEKSRLLSDRFSAERPKGSFSTLEIQRTEQGDSAMYLCASSLGPSRGSPEAFFGQGTRLTVV.

V is TRBV19 and J is TRBJ2-5, with a tentative D call TRBD1 (6 bases). V was pared by 6 bases and J by 5 bases, with 16 bases between. CDR3 size: 14 residues. Germline lookup yields CDR1 LNHDA and CDR2 SQIVND (reference sequence). The CDR3 loop is CASRPHGGGETQYF. CDR3 coding DNA: TGTGCCAGTAGACCCCATGGGGGCGGGGAGACCCAGTACTTC.

V and J are TRBV5-1 and TRBJ1-1; 8 bases fit TRBD1. After removal of 0 bases from V and 3 bases from J, the junction contained 7 bases not matched to a gene. Per the germline V gene, CDR1 is SGHRS and CDR2 is YFSETQ. The CDR3 runs 16 residues. The CDR3 spells CASSLVGQGAYTEAFF. DNA for the CDR3: TGCGCCAGCAGCTTGGTTGGGCAGGGGGCCTACACTGAAGCTTTCTTT.

The chain recombines TRBV28 with TRBJ1-5; D is uncertain. The germline V and J ends were trimmed by 5 bases and 12 bases, with 14 bases remaining between them. CDR1 is MDHEN and CDR2 is SYDVKM in the germline V gene. The CDR3 covers 12 residues. CDR3 nucleotide sequence: TGTGCCAGCAGTCCGGGTGTCCGGGGCCAGCATTTT. This gives the protein CASSPGVRGQHF.

The gene calls are TRBV9 and TRBJ1-1; 8 nucleotides agree with TRBD1. There are 14 residues in the CDR3. Germline CDR1 reads SGDLS; CDR2 reads YYNGEE. Germline trimming cut 1 base from V and 6 bases from J; bases unmatched to any gene: 5. DNA of the CDR3: TGTGCCAGCAGCGTACAGGGGGCGGGCGCTGAAGCTTTCTTT. Translated: CASSVQGAGAEAFF.

This chain links TRBV28 with TRBJ1-2; no firm D call. Germline V CDR1 and CDR2: MDHEN, SYDVKM. CDR3 size: 11 residues. Trimming left V 3 bases short and J 7 bases short, with 6 bases between. CDR3 bases: TGTGCCAGCAGTTTTGAGAGTGGCTACACCTTC. Amino acids: CASSFESGYTF.

This rearrangement joins TRBV28 to TRBJ2-5, with D uncertain. The CDR3 covers 15 residues. Germline-derived CDR1 and CDR2 are MDHEN and SYDVKM. Trimming removed 2 bases at V and 1 base at J, with 11 bases between. The CDR3 sequence is CASSLPTGGQETQYF. For the CDR3, the DNA is TGTGCCAGCAGTTTACCAACCGGCGGCCAAGAGACCCAGTACTTC.

This clone was picked up a small number of times. The rearrangement joins TRBV11-2 to TRBJ2-1; the match to TRBD2 covers 12 bases. The CDR3 has 14 amino acids. Germline V gene sequence: CDR1 SGHAT, CDR2 FQNNGV. Unmatched junction bases numbered 11, after V lost 5 bases and J lost 15 bases. The CDR3 is CASSRTSGTGEGFF. DNA for the CDR3: TGTGCCAGCAGCCGGACTAGCGGGACGGGGGAAGGGTTCTTC.

The chain links TRBV5-8 to TRBJ1-4, with a possible D match to TRBD1 (6 bases). Germline V CDR1 and CDR2: SGHTS, YDEGEE. V lost 0 bases, J lost 6 bases, and 15 bases lay in between. This CDR3 spans 16 amino acids. CDR3 bases: TGTGCCAGCAGCTTGGGGACAGTGAGAAATCATGAAAAACTGTTTTTT. Amino acid sequence: CASSLGTVRNHEKLFF.

The chain combines TRBV7-2 with TRBJ1-1; 7 nucleotides align to TRBD1. Trimming at V came to 5 bases and at J to 1 base, leaving 4 bases not matched to a gene. The CDR3 extends over 14 amino acids. CDR1 is SGHTA and CDR2 is FQGNSA in the germline V gene. CDR3 protein: CASSLGQQNTEAFF. The CDR3 DNA sequence: TGTGCCAGCAGCCTGGGACAGCAGAACACTGAAGCTTTCTTT.

The CDR3 sequence: CASGFGSQETQYF. For the CDR3, the DNA is TGTGCTAGTGGTTTTGGCAGCCAAGAGACCCAGTACTTC. V is TRBV12-5 and J is TRBJ2-5; D remains unclear. Trimming left V 3 bases short and J 1 base short, with 6 bases between. Per germline, CDR1 LGHNT and CDR2 FRNRAP. The CDR3 is made up of 13 amino acids.